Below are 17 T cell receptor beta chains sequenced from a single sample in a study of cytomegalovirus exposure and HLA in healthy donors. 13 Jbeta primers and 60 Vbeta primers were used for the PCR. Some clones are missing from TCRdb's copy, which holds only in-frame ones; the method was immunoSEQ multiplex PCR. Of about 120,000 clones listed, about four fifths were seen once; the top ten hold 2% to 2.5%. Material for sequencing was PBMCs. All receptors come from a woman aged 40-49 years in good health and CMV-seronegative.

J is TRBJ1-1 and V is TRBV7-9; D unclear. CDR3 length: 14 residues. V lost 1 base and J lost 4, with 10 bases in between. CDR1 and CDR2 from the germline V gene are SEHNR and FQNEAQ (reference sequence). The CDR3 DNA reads TGTGCCAGCAGCTTAGACGGAGGAATCACTGAAGCTTTCTTT. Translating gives CASSLDGGITEAFF. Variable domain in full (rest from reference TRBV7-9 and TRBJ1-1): DTGVSQNPRHKITKRGQNVTFRCDPISEHNRLYWYRQTLGQGPEFLTYFQNEAQLEKSRLLSDRFSAERPKGSFSTLEIQRTEQGDSAMYLCASSLDGGITEAFFGQGTRLTVV.

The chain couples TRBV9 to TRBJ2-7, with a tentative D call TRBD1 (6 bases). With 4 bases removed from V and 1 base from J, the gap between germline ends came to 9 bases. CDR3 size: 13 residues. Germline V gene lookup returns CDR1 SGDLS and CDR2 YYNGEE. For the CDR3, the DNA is TGTGCCAGCAGCAAAGGACAGTCCTACGAGCAGTACTTC. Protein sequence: CASSKGQSYEQYF.

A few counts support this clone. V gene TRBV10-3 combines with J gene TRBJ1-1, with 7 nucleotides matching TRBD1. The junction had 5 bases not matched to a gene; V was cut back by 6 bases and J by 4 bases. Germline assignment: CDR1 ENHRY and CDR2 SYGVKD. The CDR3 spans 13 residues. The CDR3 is CAISKTGTTEAFF. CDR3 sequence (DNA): TGTGCCATCAGCAAGACAGGGACCACTGAAGCTTTCTTT.

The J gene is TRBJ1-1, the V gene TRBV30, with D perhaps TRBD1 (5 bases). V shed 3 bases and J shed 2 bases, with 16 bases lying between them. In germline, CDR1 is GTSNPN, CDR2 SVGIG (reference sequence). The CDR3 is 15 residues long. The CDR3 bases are TGTGCCTGGAGAACTAGCAGGGTCGACAACACTGAAGCTTTCTTT. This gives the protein CAWRTSRVDNTEAFF.

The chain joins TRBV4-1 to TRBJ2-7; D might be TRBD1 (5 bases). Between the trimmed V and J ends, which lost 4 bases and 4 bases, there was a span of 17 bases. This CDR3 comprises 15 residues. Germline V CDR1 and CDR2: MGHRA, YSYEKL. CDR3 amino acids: CASSRQGSGSYEQYF. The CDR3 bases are TGCGCCAGCAGCCGGCAGGGTTCCGGATCATACGAGCAGTACTTC.

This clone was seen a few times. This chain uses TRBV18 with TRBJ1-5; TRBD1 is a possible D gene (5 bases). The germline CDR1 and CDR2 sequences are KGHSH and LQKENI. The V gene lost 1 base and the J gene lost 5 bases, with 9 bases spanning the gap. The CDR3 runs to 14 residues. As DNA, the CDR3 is TGTGCCAGCTCACCACAGGCAGGGTATCAGCCCCAGCATTTT. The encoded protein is CASSPQAGYQPQHF.

The CDR3 DNA is TGTGCCAGCAGCTCACGGACGGGAGCGGAAAACATTCAGTACTTC. It codes for CASSSRTGAENIQYF. The chain joins TRBV7-2 to TRBJ2-4; a possible D gene is TRBD2 (6 bases). The CDR3 contains 15 residues. Trimming pared 4 bases from V and 5 bases from J, leaving 15 bases between. In germline, CDR1 is SGHTA, CDR2 FQGNSA.

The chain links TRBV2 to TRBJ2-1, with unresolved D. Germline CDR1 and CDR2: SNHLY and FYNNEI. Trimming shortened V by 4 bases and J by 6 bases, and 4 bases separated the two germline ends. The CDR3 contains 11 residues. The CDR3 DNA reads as TGTGCCAGCAGTGCACTCAATGAGCAGTTCTTC. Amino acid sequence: CASSALNEQFF.

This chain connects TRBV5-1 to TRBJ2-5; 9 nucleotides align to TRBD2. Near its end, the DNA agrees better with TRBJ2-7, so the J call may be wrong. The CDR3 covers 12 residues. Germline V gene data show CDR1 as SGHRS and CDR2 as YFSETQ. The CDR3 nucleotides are TGCGCCAGCAGCTCTAGCGGGATCGAGCAGTACTTC. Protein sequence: CASSSSGIEQYF.

CDR3 coding DNA: TGTGCCATCAGTGACCCCGGGAAGGCAGAAGAAAAACTGTTTTTT. It specifies CAISDPGKAEEKLFF. The V gene is TRBV10-3, the J gene TRBJ1-4; D is uncertain. Germline lookup yields CDR1 ENHRY and CDR2 SYGVKD. Trimming removed 3 bases from V and 8 bases from J, with 16 bases in between. CDR3 size: 15 residues.

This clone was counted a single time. This chain's CDR3 is CASSWTGGEGEAFF. In DNA, the CDR3 is TGCGCCAGCAGCTGGACAGGGGGTGAGGGAGAAGCTTTCTTT. The genes are TRBV5-1 and TRBJ1-1; the match to TRBD1 covers 10 bases. The germline V gene encodes CDR1 SGHRS and CDR2 YFSETQ. Trimming at V came to 3 bases and at J to 8 bases, leaving 7 bases not matched to a gene. The CDR3 is 14 residues long.

The CDR3 reads CASSLTGLTVDEQFF. CDR3 DNA: TGTGCCAGCAGCTTAACGGGGCTGACGGTCGATGAGCAGTTCTTC. The rearrangement links TRBV7-3 to TRBJ2-1, with D perhaps TRBD1 (5 bases). Germline CDR1 and CDR2: SGHTA and FQGTGA. Deletions cut 0 bases from V and 8 bases from J, with 14 bases between. This CDR3 region has 15 residues.

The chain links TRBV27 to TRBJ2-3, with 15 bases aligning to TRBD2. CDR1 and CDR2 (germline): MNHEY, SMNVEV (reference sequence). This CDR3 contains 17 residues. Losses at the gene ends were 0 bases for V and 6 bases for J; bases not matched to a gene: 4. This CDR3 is CASSLSGLAGGTDTQYF. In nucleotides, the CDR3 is TGTGCCAGCAGTTTATCGGGACTAGCGGGAGGAACGGATACGCAGTATTTT.

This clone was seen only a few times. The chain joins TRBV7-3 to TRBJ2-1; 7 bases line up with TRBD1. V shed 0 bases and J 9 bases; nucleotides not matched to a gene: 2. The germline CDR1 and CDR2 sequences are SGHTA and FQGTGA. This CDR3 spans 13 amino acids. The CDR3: CASSLTGGIEQFF. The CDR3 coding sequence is TGTGCCAGCAGCTTAACAGGGGGCATTGAGCAGTTCTTC.

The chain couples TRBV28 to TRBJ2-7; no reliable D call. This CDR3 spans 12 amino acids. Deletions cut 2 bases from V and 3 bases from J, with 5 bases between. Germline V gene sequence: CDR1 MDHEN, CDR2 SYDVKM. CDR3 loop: CASSLRLYEQYF. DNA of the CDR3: TGTGCCAGCAGTTTACGACTCTACGAGCAGTACTTC.

The CDR3 coding sequence is TGTGCCAGCAGCCCCCGTGGGTGGGGAGAAAACACTGAAGCTTTCTTT. This encodes CASSPRGWGENTEAFF. This chain joins TRBV7-6 and TRBJ1-1; no clear D gene. V dropped 5 bases and J dropped 2 bases, with 18 bases sitting between them. Germline V gene sequence: CDR1 SGHVS, CDR2 FNYEAQ. CDR3 length equals 16 residues.

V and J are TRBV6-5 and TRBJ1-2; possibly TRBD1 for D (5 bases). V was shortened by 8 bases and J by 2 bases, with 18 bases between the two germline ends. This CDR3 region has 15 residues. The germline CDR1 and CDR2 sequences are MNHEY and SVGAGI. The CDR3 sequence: CASGREGRGNYGYTF. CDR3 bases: TGTGCCAGCGGAAGGGAAGGACGGGGGAACTATGGCTACACCTTC.